A single sample is the source of the 4 T cell receptor beta chains below, sequenced in a study of cytomegalovirus exposure and HLA in healthy donors. In the PCR, 60 Vbeta and 13 Jbeta primers were used. Profiled with immunoSEQ multiplex PCR; TCRdb holds only in-frame clones, not every one. The sample holds around 97,000 clones, about four fifths seen once. Sample: PBMCs. These receptors came from a man aged 35 to 55 in good health and CMV-seropositive.

For the CDR3, the DNA is TGTGCCAGCAGCCCTCGACAGGGAACGAACACTGAAGCTTTCTTT. Its translation: CASSPRQGTNTEAFF. This chain joins TRBV9 and TRBJ1-1, with 7 bases fitting TRBD1. From germline, CDR1 is SGDLS and CDR2 YYNGEE. This CDR3 is 15 amino acids long. V gave up 4 bases and J gave up 1 base; unmatched junction bases: 7.

With regard to this clone: Sequence at one end of the junction differs from germline and may be a read error. The V and J genes are TRBV30 and TRBJ2-6; possible D gene TRBD1, 5 bases. The CDR3 extends over 15 amino acids. Germline V lookup: CDR1 GTSNPN, CDR2 SVGIG (reference sequence). Written as DNA, the CDR3 is TGTGCCTGGAGTGGGGAAGGGCTTGGGGCCAACGGCCTGACTTTC. The encoded protein is CAWSGEGLGANGLTF.

This chain connects TRBV6-5 to TRBJ2-6, with TRBD1 as a possible D gene (5 bases). Trimming left V 8 bases short and J 0 bases short, with 8 bases between. The CDR3 has 14 residues. The germline V gene encodes CDR1 MNHEY and CDR2 SVGAGI. The CDR3 nucleotides read TGTGCCAGCGCGACAGTCTCTGGGGCCAACGTCCTGACTTTC. Its protein product is CASATVSGANVLTF.

In this sample, this clone turned up once. J is TRBJ2-1 and V is TRBV14, with 13 bases lining up with TRBD2. CDR3 length: 14 amino acids. CDR1 is SGHDN and CDR2 is FVKESK in the germline V gene. V dropped 1 base and J dropped 9; count of bases not matched to a gene: 0. The CDR3 is CASSQGLAGGEQFF. CDR3 DNA sequence: TGTGCCAGCAGCCAAGGACTAGCGGGAGGTGAGCAGTTCTTC.